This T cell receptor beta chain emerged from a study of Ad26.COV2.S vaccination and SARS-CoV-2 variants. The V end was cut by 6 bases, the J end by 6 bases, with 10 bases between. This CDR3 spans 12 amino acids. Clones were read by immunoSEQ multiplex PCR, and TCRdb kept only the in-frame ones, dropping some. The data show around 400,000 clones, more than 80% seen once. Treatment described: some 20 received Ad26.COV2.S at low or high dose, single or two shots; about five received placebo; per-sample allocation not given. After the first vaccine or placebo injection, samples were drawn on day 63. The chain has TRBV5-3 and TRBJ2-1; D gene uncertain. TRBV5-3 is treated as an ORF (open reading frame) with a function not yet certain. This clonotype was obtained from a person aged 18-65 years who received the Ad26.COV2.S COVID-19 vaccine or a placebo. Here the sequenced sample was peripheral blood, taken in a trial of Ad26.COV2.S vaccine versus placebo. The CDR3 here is CARNISCNEQFF. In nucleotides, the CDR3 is TGTGCCAGAAATATCTCATGCAATGAGCAGTTCTTC.